A selection of T cell receptor beta chains follows, all from one sample in a study of T-cell memory formation after mild COVID-19. TCRdb itself ran the 5' RACE reads through MiXCR, one entry per CDR3 protein. This table has under 250,000 distinct CDR3 sequences, 8.5% to 9.5% appearing once. Material for sequencing was PBMCs or a T cell subset sorted from them (not recorded which). These receptors were collected from a man younger than 35 who had mild COVID-19 (a few samples of this study predate the infection). Cell type and time point are not known. Each CDR3 is given with its conserved first and last residue. A D gene is named only where the DNA matches it firmly. Some rows mark clone size as missing; the rest say once, few, many or name a class of expanded clone.

D | J | V | size | DNA | CDR3
- | TRBJ2-1 | TRBV11-2 | - | TGTGCCAGCAGCTTAGGTTACTCCACCTCCTACAATGAGCAGTTCTTC | CASSLGYSTSYNEQFF
TRBD2 | TRBJ2-1 | TRBV19 | - | TGTGCCAGTTTAGCGGGGGGGCCGTTTGAGCAGTTCTTC | CASLAGGPFEQFF
TRBD1 | TRBJ2-7 | TRBV5-1 | few | TGCGCCAGCTCGGCAGGGGGCTACGAGCAGTACTTC | CASSAGGYEQYF
TRBD2 | TRBJ2-3 | TRBV9 | few | TGTGCCAGCAACCCCGGGACTAGGTGGACAGATACGCAGTATTTT | CASNPGTRWTDTQYF
- | TRBJ2-5 | TRBV15 | few | TGTGCCACCAGCAGAGATTGGGCCAGGGTCCAAGAGACCCAGTACTTC | CATSRDWARVQETQYF
- | TRBJ2-1 | TRBV4-2 | - | TGTGCCAGCAGCCAAGTAGGGGCGCGGAATGAGCAGTTCTTC | CASSQVGARNEQFF
TRBD1 | TRBJ1-5 | TRBV6-1 | - | TGTGCCAGCAGGCGACAGGGGGCACGCAATCAGCCCCAGCATTTT | CASRRQGARNQPQHF
- | TRBJ2-1 | TRBV6-5 | - | TGTGCCAGCAGTTACGGAAGGGTCGGCTACAATGAGCAGTTCTTC | CASSYGRVGYNEQFF
- | TRBJ1-3 | TRBV7-9 | few | TGTGCCAGCAGCTCCCTTATCGGGGTTGGAAACACCATATATTTT | CASSSLIGVGNTIYF
- | TRBJ1-2 | TRBV5-1 | - | TGCGCCAGCAGCTTGAGGGGCTTATCCTATGGCTACACCTTC | CASSLRGLSYGYTF
- | TRBJ2-4 | TRBV7-2 | few | TGTGCCAGCAGCAAAGGACAGACCAAAAACATTCAGTACTTC | CASSKGQTKNIQYF
- | TRBJ2-3 | TRBV18 | few | TGTGCCAGCTCCAGGGACACAGATACGCAGTATTTT | CASSRDTDTQYF
TRBD1 | TRBJ2-5 | TRBV12-3/TRBV12-4 | few | TGTGCCAGCAGACAGGGGGCAGGTTCGGAGACCCAGTACTTC | CASRQGAGSETQYF
- | TRBJ2-7 | TRBV4-3 | few | TGCGCCAGCAGCCGAAGTATGGGGGGCGAGTCCTCTACGCAGCAGTACTTC | CASSRSMGGESSTQQYF
- | TRBJ1-4 | TRBV12-3/TRBV12-4 | many | TGTGCCAGCAGTTCCCTTCACAGAAAGAGGGAAAAACTGTTTTTT | CASSSLHRKREKLFF
TRBD1 | TRBJ1-6 | TRBV4-3 | - | TGCGCCAGCAGCCACCGGACAGGGATTGATTCACCCCTCCACTTT | CASSHRTGIDSPLHF
- | TRBJ1-2 | TRBV4-2 | few | TGTGCCAGCAGTCCTGGGCAGGACTCTAACTATGGCTACACCTTC | CASSPGQDSNYGYTF
TRBD1 | TRBJ2-2 | TRBV10-1 | - | TGCGCCAGCAGGGCCGGACAGGGGACCGGGGAGCTGTTTTTT | CASRAGQGTGELFF
- | TRBJ2-4 | TRBV6-2/TRBV6-3 | - | TGTGCCAGCAGTTACTGGAGTCACCCAATAGCCAAAAACATTCAGTACTTC | CASSYWSHPIAKNIQYF
- | TRBJ1-5 | TRBV5-6 | few | TGTGCCAGCACCAATAGGGACTCCCATCAGCCCCAGCATTTT | CASTNRDSHQPQHF
- | TRBJ2-5 | TRBV4-3 | many | TGCGCCAGCAGCCAAGATATGAGGGGCCAAGAGACCCAGTACTTC | CASSQDMRGQETQYF
- | TRBJ1-2 | TRBV20-1 | few | TGCAGTGCTACCTCGGCCACGGCGTTTGGCTATGGCTACACCTTC | CSATSATAFGYGYTF
- | TRBJ2-1 | TRBV4-3 | - | TGCGCCAGCAGCCTATCCCGTGGGGGAGAGCAGTTCTTC | CASSLSRGGEQFF
TRBD1 | TRBJ1-2 | TRBV6-1 | - | TGTGCCAGCAGTGAAGACTGGCAGGGGGCCAATGGCTACACCTTC | CASSEDWQGANGYTF
TRBD2 | TRBJ2-7 | TRBV20-1 | few | TGCAGTGCGCCTAGCGGGGGGGTCGAGCAGTACTTC | CSAPSGGVEQYF
TRBD2 | TRBJ2-7 | TRBV29-1 | - | TGCAGCGGGGGCGGGAGCTCCTACGAGCAGTACTTC | CSGGGSSYEQYF
- | TRBJ1-1 | TRBV4-1 | many | TGCGCCAGCAGCCAAGAGGCGCCCGGGGGGCGGAACACTGAAGCTTTCTTT | CASSQEAPGGRNTEAFF
- | TRBJ2-1 | TRBV10-2 | - | TGCGCCAGCACTGGCAGGGTCGGTGAGCAGTTCTTC | CASTGRVGEQFF
TRBD1 | TRBJ2-7 | TRBV30 | - | TGTGCCTGGATGGGGGACAGGGGGCAAGGAACCTACGAGCAGTACTTC | CAWMGDRGQGTYEQYF
- | TRBJ1-5 | TRBV20-1 | few | TGCAGTGCCACTACCGGGCCCCAGTCCCAGCATTTT | CSATTGPQSQHF
TRBD1 | TRBJ1-1 | TRBV5-5 | many | TGTGCCAGCAGCTTGGTCGGAGGGGGCCTGAACACTGAAGCTTTCTTT | CASSLVGGGLNTEAFF
TRBD1 | TRBJ1-5 | TRBV20-1 | - | TGCAGTGCCGAAGCAGACAGGGCTGGGCAGCCCCAGCATTTT | CSAEADRAGQPQHF
- | TRBJ2-3 | TRBV7-9 | few | TGTGCCAGCAGGTCTGGACTGGCTAGCACAGATACGCAGTATTTT | CASRSGLASTDTQYF
TRBD2 | TRBJ2-7 | TRBV5-1 | - | TGCGCCAGCAGCTTGTTGGCGGGGGGGGAGCAGTACTTC | CASSLLAGGEQYF